Listed here are 15 T cell receptor beta chains from one sample, sequenced in a study of blood T cells in healthy people across ages. It was with a sample-barcoded 5' primer and a J-beta primer mix that a second PCR of roughly 7 to 12 cycles was run. MiXCR, applied by TCRdb to the 5' RACE reads, yields one record per CDR3 protein. The sample contains fewer than 1,000,000 distinct CDR3 sequences, 35% to 50% of which appear only once. The material sequenced was blood. The receptors stem from a man aged 80 or over in good health.

The chain uses TRBV7-2 and TRBJ2-2, with 8 bases identical to TRBD1. The trim removed 3 bases at V and 1 base at J, leaving 4 bases unmatched. Germline V gives CDR1 SGHTA, CDR2 FQGNSA. This CDR3 comprises 16 residues. The CDR3 bases are TGTGCCAGCAGCTTGACAGGGGCTGTGAACACCGGGGAGCTGTTTTTT. Translated: CASSLTGAVNTGELFF.

This clonotype was counted a few times. The chain uses TRBV3-1 and TRBJ1-4; the D gene is possibly TRBD1 (6 bases). Trimming took 7 bases from V and 7 from J, leaving 13 bases between them. CDR3 length equals 13 residues. CDR1 and CDR2 from the germline V gene are LGHDT and YNNKEL (reference sequence). The chain's CDR3 is CASTPGGLEKLFF. CDR3 sequence (DNA): TGTGCCAGCACCCCTGGGGGGCTTGAAAAACTGTTTTTT. The full variable domain, its missing parts supplied by reference TRBV3-1 and TRBJ1-4, is DTAVSQTPKYLVTQMGNDKSIKCEQNLGHDTMYWYKQDSKKFLKIMFSYNNKELIINETVPNRFSPKSPDKAHLNLHINSLELGDSAVYFCASTPGGLEKLFFGSGTQLSVL.

The rearrangement uses TRBV29-1 and TRBJ1-5, with D perhaps matching TRBD1 (6 bases). CDR3 length: 14 amino acids. Trimming took off 4 bases at V and 3 bases at J, with 13 bases between the two ends. Germline assignment: CDR1 SQVTM and CDR2 ANQGSEA. CDR3 nucleotide sequence: TGCAGCGTTGCGTCGGGACAACCCAATCAGCCCCAGCATTTT. Its translation: CSVASGQPNQPQHF. The full variable domain, completed using reference TRBV29-1 and TRBJ1-5, is SAVISQKPSRDICQRGTSLTIQCQVDSQVTMMFWYRQQPGQSLTLIATANQGSEATYESGFVIDKFPISRPNLTFSTLTVSNMSPEDSSIYLCSVASGQPNQPQHFGDGTRLSIL.

The rearrangement joins TRBV19 to TRBJ2-7; 9 nucleotides align to TRBD2. Germline assignment: CDR1 LNHDA and CDR2 SQIVND (reference sequence). The CDR3 extends over 13 amino acids. The ends lost 5 bases at V and 6 bases at J; junction bases unmatched: 5. Written as DNA, the CDR3 is TGTGCCAGTAGTGGCGGGAGGGCCACCGAGCAGTACTTC. This translates into CASSGGRATEQYF. Filled out from reference TRBV19 and TRBJ2-7, the complete variable domain reads DGGITQSPKYLFRKEGQNVTLSCEQNLNHDAMYWYRQDPGQGLRLIYYSQIVNDFQKGDIAEGYSVSREKKESFPLTVTSAQKNPTAFYLCASSGGRATEQYFGPGTRLTVT.

This clonotype was counted between two and nine times. The rearrangement uses TRBV27 and TRBJ2-1, with 10 bases aligning to TRBD2. This CDR3 has 14 amino acids. J lost 9 bases, V lost 3 bases, and 5 bases had no gene match. Germline CDR1 reads MNHEY; CDR2 reads SMNVEV (reference sequence). The CDR3 DNA is TGTGCCAGCAGTTTTGTAGCGGGAGGAGGTGAGCAGTTCTTC. Translated, it gives CASSFVAGGGEQFF.

V and J are TRBV12-3 or TRBV12-4 and TRBJ2-3, with 9 bases matching TRBD2. The V and J ends lost 8 bases and 4 bases, in that order; junction bases with no gene match: 13. This CDR3 comprises 16 residues. The CDR3 bases are TGTGCCAGCGGCCGTGGGGTTAGCGGGAGCTCAGATACGCAGTATTTT. Amino acid sequence: CASGRGVSGSSDTQYF.

This chain joins TRBV3-1 and TRBJ1-1; 8 nucleotides align to TRBD1. Germline lookup yields CDR1 LGHDT and CDR2 YNNKEL (reference sequence). The CDR3 contains 14 residues. V lost 4 bases, J lost 6 bases, and 7 bases stayed unmatched. CDR3 residues: CASSPTGVKAEAFF. CDR3 DNA sequence: TGTGCCAGCAGCCCGACAGGGGTTAAGGCTGAAGCTTTCTTT.

The gene calls are TRBV29-1 and TRBJ2-1; D possibly corresponds to TRBD2 (6 bases). V was clipped by 3 bases and J by 0 bases, with 15 bases between them. CDR3 size: 16 residues. Germline CDR1 SQVTM, CDR2 ANQGSEA. The CDR3 sequence: CSVESGGADSYNEQFF. The CDR3 nucleotides read TGCAGCGTTGAGTCCGGGGGAGCGGACTCCTACAATGAGCAGTTCTTC.

The V and J genes are TRBV7-3 and TRBJ2-5; tentative D call: TRBD1 (5 bases). The CDR3 loop spans 13 amino acids. V gave up 6 bases and J gave up 3 bases, with 11 bases separating them. CDR1 is SGHTA and CDR2 is FQGTGA in the germline V gene. The CDR3 sequence: CASSRVREETQYF. CDR3 coding DNA: TGTGCCAGCAGTCGGGTCAGGGAAGAGACCCAGTACTTC.

As to this clonotype: One base away lies a much larger clone, so this may be a sequencing read error. The CDR3: CASSMGGYAYNEQYF. CDR3 sequence (DNA): TGCGCCAGTTCAATGGGCGGGTACGCCTACAATGAGCAGTACTTC. This chain joins TRBV5-1 and TRBJ2-1; maybe TRBD2 (5 bases). The last part of the DNA fits TRBJ2-7 better; the J call may be wrong. CDR3 size: 15 residues. Germline CDR1 SGHRS, CDR2 YFSETQ.

This clonotype was observed once. The chain links TRBV5-1 to TRBJ2-3; weak D call: TRBD1 (5 bases). Trimming removed 6 bases from V and 3 bases from J, with 14 bases in between. Germline CDR1 reads SGHRS; CDR2 reads YFSETQ. This CDR3 has 14 residues. For the CDR3, the DNA is TGCGCCAGCATGAAGGGGATGATGACAGATACGCAGTATTTT. It translates to CASMKGMMTDTQYF. The full variable domain, rest sourced from reference TRBV5-1 and TRBJ2-3, is KAGVTQTPRYLIKTRGQQVTLSCSPISGHRSVSWYQQTPGQGLQFLFEYFSETQRNKGNFPGRFSGRQFSNSRSEMNVSTLELGDSALYLCASMKGMMTDTQYFGPGTRLTVL.

This clonotype appeared once. The chain couples TRBV20-1 to TRBJ1-1; D is unresolved. The CDR3 is 14 amino acids. Germline V gene data show CDR1 as DFQATT and CDR2 as SNEGSKA (reference sequence). The ends were cut back, 3 bases at V and 3 bases at J, with 14 bases in the middle. In nucleotides, the CDR3 is TGCAGTGCTAGGTCCTCGTATGGCGACACTGAAGCTTTCTTT. As protein: CSARSSYGDTEAFF.

In this sample, this clonotype turned up once. The chain uses TRBV30 and TRBJ2-4, with a possible D match to TRBD2 (6 bases). The J call may be incorrect, as the DNA end agrees better with TRBJ2-7. The CDR3 consists of 11 residues. The germline gives CDR1 GTSNPN, CDR2 SVGIG (reference sequence). The CDR3 nucleotides read TGTGCCTGGAGGGGGGGATACGAGCAGTACTTC. Translated: CAWRGGYEQYF.

J is TRBJ2-1 and V is TRBV12-3 or TRBV12-4; TRBD1 aligns across 10 bases. J gave up 1 base and V 5 bases, and 11 bases lay outside the gene matches. CDR3 length equals 18 residues. This chain's CDR3 is CASSGRDRGLGSYNEQFF. The CDR3 bases are TGTGCCAGCAGTGGCCGGGACAGGGGTTTAGGGTCCTACAATGAGCAGTTCTTC.

This clonotype was found many times. One junction end does not reproduce the germline sequence, and a read error may be involved. The chain recombines TRBV4-1 with TRBJ2-3, with D unclear. The CDR3 loop spans 11 amino acids. Germline CDR1 MGHRA, CDR2 YSYEKL. CDR3 amino acids: CASSQGDTQYF. The CDR3 bases are TGTGCCAGCAGCCAAGGAGATACGCAGTATTTT.